This T cell receptor beta chain appears in the sequencing data of a study of PD-1 blockade in classical Hodgkin lymphoma. Study-level results: In CD4+ cells, TCR diversity went up significantly by C4D1, but in CD8+ cells it did not. Baseline TCR diversity was reportedly lower in newly diagnosed patients than in healthy donors. It was reported as lower still in relapsed/refractory patients. Whatever underlies the repertoire differences (possibly disease activity or prior therapy) remains undefined.

Worth noting for this clone: Its target is not known.

TCRdb's table, derived via immunoSEQ multiplex PCR, lists solely in-frame clones and lacks some. The data show roughly 29,000 clones, approximately 85% seen once. Germline loops: CDR1 SGHDN, CDR2 FVKESK. The V and J ends lost 1 base and 4 bases respectively, with 4 bases between them. This CDR3 has 12 residues. As to time point: cycle 4 day 1 (C4D1), after five to seven weeks of nivolumab. Every patient had relapsed following autologous stem cell transplantation, and cohorts differed in brentuximab vedotin exposure. CD4+ T cells were purified from thawed PBMCs by negative selection. Material: CD4+ T cells from blood, obtained before the fourth cycle of nivolumab. This sequence joins TRBV14 and TRBJ1-2, with D unresolved. The TCR was taken from a human donor with classical Hodgkin lymphoma. In DNA form, the CDR3 reads TGTGCCAGCAGCCAAGGGCTCTATGGCTACACCTTC. It encodes CASSQGLYGYTF.